This TCR beta chain came from a study of human T cells and chemical hapten exposure. TCRdb independently ran MiXCR on the RACE reads; one entry per CDR3 protein. Among about 45,000 distinct CDR3 sequences, roughly 4.5% were seen once, and the ten largest hold around 1.6%. The V segment lost 4 bases and the J segment 3 bases; nucleotides outside the gene matches: 16. Germline V gives CDR1 SGHTA, CDR2 FQGNSA. This CDR3 is 19 amino acids long. This clonotype was observed a few times. Described time point: healthy volunteer bleed at 2 weeks. RNA extraction used unfractionated whole blood as the source of total RNA.

The receptor was derived from a female donor in good health. Some clones in this sample may be carry-over from other donors' samples. Material: whole blood. The chain uses TRBV7-2 and TRBJ2-3, with 10 positions matching TRBD2. The CDR3: CASSSLGVASGGVTDTQYF. Here the CDR3 DNA reads TGTGCCAGCAGCTCCCTGGGGGTGGCGAGCGGGGGGGTGACAGATACGCAGTATTTT.